A selection of T cell receptor beta chains follows, all from one sample in a study of human T cells and chemical hapten exposure. TCRdb used MiXCR to reprocess the RACE reads, holding one entry per CDR3 protein. The sample gives some 78,000 distinct CDR3 sequences, roughly 8.6% of which show up once; under 2% is in the top ten. The specimen sequenced was whole blood. The receptors originated from a male donor in good health. Some clones in this sample may be carry-over from other donors' samples. CDR3s include the opening cysteine and the closing phenylalanine or tryptophan. The D gene is left open where the match is weak. Expanded clones are given a class, and other clones once, few, many or no size at all.

D: .; size: few; V: TRBV5-1; J: TRBJ2-1; DNA: TGCGCCAGCAGCTTGGCTCGCAGCTCCTACAATGAGCAGTTCTTC; CDR3: CASSLARSSYNEQFF
D: TRBD1; size: few; V: TRBV29-1; J: TRBJ2-7; DNA: TGCAGCGTGGGGACAGGGAGCTACGAGCAGTACTTC; CDR3: CSVGTGSYEQYF
D: TRBD1; size: few; V: TRBV20-1; J: TRBJ2-7; DNA: TGCAGTGCTAGAGATCCCGGACAGGGGGTATCCTACGAGCAGTACTTC; CDR3: CSARDPGQGVSYEQYF
D: .; size: few; V: TRBV10-3; J: TRBJ2-3; DNA: TGTGCCATCAGTACTAATCCGTTCCCCTACACAGATACGCAGTATTTT; CDR3: CAISTNPFPYTDTQYF
D: .; size: many; V: TRBV6-5; J: TRBJ1-1; DNA: TGTGCCAGCAGTTACCAGTGGGGGGCGAAGAACACTGAAGCTTTCTTT; CDR3: CASSYQWGAKNTEAFF
D: TRBD2; size: few; V: TRBV7-3; J: TRBJ2-1; DNA: TGTGCCAGCAGCCCTGCGGGGGGCAGTGAGCAGTTCTTC; CDR3: CASSPAGGSEQFF
D: .; size: few; V: TRBV6-2/TRBV6-3; J: TRBJ1-4; DNA: TGTGCCAGCAGTTACGGCGGGCCTAATGAAAAACTGTTTTTT; CDR3: CASSYGGPNEKLFF
D: .; size: few; V: TRBV20-1; J: TRBJ2-5; DNA: TGCAGTGGGTTGTGGGGACCGAAAGAGACCCAGTACTTC; CDR3: CSGLWGPKETQYF
D: .; size: few; V: TRBV2; J: TRBJ2-7; DNA: TGTGCCAGCACCGCGGGGCCAAGCTCCTACGAGCAGTACTTC; CDR3: CASTAGPSSYEQYF
D: .; size: .; V: TRBV5-1; J: TRBJ2-7; DNA: TGCGCCAGCAGCTTGAACCGGGCCTCCTACGAGCAGTACTTC; CDR3: CASSLNRASYEQYF
D: .; size: .; V: TRBV5-1; J: TRBJ2-5; DNA: TGCGCCAGCAGCGCCGGACCCGGGACTTCACAAGAGACCCAGTACTTC; CDR3: CASSAGPGTSQETQYF
D: .; size: .; V: TRBV7-8; J: TRBJ1-5; DNA: TGTGCCAGCCTTCGCGGGACGAATAGCAATCAGCCCCAGCATTTT; CDR3: CASLRGTNSNQPQHF
D: .; size: few; V: TRBV12-3/TRBV12-4; J: TRBJ1-1; DNA: TGTGCCAGCAGTTTACCGGGCGAAGTCATGAACACTGAAGCTTTCTTT; CDR3: CASSLPGEVMNTEAFF
D: .; size: few; V: TRBV25-1; J: TRBJ2-3; DNA: TGTGCCAGCAGTGAACCCCGAAAGAGGGGGTCCACAGATACGCAGTATTTT; CDR3: CASSEPRKRGSTDTQYF
D: TRBD1; size: many; V: TRBV9; J: TRBJ2-6; DNA: TGTGCCAGCAGTCGGGACAGGGGAAGCGGGGCCAACGTCCTGACTTTC; CDR3: CASSRDRGSGANVLTF
D: .; size: few; V: TRBV29-1; J: TRBJ2-1; DNA: TGCAGCGTTAAGAGGAATGAGCAGTTCTTC; CDR3: CSVKRNEQFF
D: TRBD1; size: .; V: TRBV6-2/TRBV6-3; J: TRBJ2-7; DNA: TGTGCCAGCAGTTACTCCCCCCGGACAGGGGCTTACGAGCAGTACTTC; CDR3: CASSYSPRTGAYEQYF
D: .; size: many; V: TRBV12-3/TRBV12-4; J: TRBJ2-7; DNA: TGTGCCAGCAGTTTTGCAGGGAACTACGAGCAGTACTTC; CDR3: CASSFAGNYEQYF
D: TRBD1; size: many; V: TRBV15; J: TRBJ1-5; DNA: TGTGCCACCAGCAGTAGACAGGGTAGACAGCCCCAGCATTTT; CDR3: CATSSRQGRQPQHF
D: .; size: .; V: TRBV30; J: TRBJ1-1; DNA: TGTGCCTGGAGTCACCAGGGCCCGGAAGAAGCTTTCTTT; CDR3: CAWSHQGPEEAFF